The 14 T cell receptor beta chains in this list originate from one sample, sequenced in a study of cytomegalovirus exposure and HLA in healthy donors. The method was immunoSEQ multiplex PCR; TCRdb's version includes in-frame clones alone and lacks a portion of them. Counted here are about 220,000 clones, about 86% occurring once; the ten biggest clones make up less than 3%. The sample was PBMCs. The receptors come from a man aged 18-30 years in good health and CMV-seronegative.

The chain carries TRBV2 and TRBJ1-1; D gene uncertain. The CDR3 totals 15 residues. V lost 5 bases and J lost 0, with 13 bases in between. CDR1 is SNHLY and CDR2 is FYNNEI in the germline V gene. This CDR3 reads CASSWWRQMNTEAFF. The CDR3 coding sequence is TGTGCCAGCAGTTGGTGGCGGCAGATGAACACTGAAGCTTTCTTT. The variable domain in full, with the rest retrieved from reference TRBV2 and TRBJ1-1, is EPEVTQTPSHQVTQMGQEVILRCVPISNHLYFYWYRQILGQKVEFLVSFYNNEISEKSEIFDDQFSVERPDGSNFTLKIRSTKLEDSAMYFCASSWWRQMNTEAFFGQGTRLTVV.

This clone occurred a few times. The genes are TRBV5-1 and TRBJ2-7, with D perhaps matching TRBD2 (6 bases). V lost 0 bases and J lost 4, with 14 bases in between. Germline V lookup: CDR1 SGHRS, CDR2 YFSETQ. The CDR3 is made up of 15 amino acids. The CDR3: CASSLAVGGTYEQYF. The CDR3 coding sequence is TGCGCCAGCAGCTTGGCAGTTGGCGGGACGTACGAGCAGTACTTC.

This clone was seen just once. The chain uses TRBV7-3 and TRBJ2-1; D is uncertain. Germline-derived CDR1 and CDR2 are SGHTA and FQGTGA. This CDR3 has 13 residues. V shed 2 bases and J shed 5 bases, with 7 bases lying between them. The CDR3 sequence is CASSLDWDNEQFF. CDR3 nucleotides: TGTGCCAGCAGCTTAGACTGGGACAATGAGCAGTTCTTC.

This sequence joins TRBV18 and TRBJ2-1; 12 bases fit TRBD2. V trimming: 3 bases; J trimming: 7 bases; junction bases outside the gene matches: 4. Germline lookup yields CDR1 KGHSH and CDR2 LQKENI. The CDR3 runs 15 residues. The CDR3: CASSPLAGGLNEQFF. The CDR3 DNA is TGTGCCAGCTCACCGCTAGCGGGAGGGTTGAATGAGCAGTTCTTC.

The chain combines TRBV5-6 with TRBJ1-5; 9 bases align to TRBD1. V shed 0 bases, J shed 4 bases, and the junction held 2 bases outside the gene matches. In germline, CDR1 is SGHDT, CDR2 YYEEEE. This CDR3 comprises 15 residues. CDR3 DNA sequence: TGTGCCAGCAGCTTGGGAGGGACAGGGAATCAGCCCCAGCATTTT. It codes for CASSLGGTGNQPQHF.

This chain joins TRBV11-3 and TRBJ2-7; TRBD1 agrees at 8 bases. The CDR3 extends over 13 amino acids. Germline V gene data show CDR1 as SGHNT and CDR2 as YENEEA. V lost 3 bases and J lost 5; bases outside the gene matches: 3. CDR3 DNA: TGTGCCAGCAGCTTCGGACAGGGCGACGAGCAGTACTTC. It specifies CASSFGQGDEQYF.

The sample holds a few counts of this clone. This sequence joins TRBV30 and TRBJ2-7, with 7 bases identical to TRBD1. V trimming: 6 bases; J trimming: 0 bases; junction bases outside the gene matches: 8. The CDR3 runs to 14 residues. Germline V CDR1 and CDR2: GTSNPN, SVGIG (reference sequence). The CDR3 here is CACKQGPSSYEQYF. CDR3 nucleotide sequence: TGTGCCTGTAAACAGGGGCCGAGCTCCTACGAGCAGTACTTC.

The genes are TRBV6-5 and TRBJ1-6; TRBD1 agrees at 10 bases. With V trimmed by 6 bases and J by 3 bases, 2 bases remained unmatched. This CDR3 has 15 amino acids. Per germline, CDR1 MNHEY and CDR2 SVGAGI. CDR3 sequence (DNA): TGTGCCAGCAGGGGACAGGGGTACTATAATTCACCCCTCCACTTT. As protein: CASRGQGYYNSPLHF.

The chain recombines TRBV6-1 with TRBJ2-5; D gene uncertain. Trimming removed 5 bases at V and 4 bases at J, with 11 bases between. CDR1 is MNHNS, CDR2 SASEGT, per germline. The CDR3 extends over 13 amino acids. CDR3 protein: CASSQRGPETQYF. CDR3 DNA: TGTGCCAGCAGTCAGAGAGGTCCAGAGACCCAGTACTTC.

The CDR3 DNA reads TGTGCCAGCAGTCCCTTCCCGGACAGTGAAGCTTTCTTT. It encodes CASSPFPDSEAFF. The rearrangement links TRBV27 to TRBJ1-1; possible D gene TRBD1, 6 bases. V was trimmed by 5 bases and J by 7 bases, leaving 14 bases between them. Germline values: CDR1 MNHEY, CDR2 SMNVEV (reference sequence). This CDR3 comprises 13 residues.

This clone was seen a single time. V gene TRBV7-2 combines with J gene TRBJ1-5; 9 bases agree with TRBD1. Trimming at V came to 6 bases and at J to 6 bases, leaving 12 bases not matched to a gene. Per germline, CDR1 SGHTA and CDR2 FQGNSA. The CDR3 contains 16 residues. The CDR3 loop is CASRMGGTGYLQPQHF. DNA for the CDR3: TGTGCCAGCAGGATGGGCGGGACAGGGTATCTTCAGCCCCAGCATTTT.

The CDR3, as DNA: TGTGCCAGCAGTTTATTCAGGGACAGTAGCAATCAGCCCCAGCATTTT. It encodes CASSLFRDSSNQPQHF. The chain carries TRBV27 and TRBJ1-5; 7 bases align to TRBD1. With V trimmed by 1 base and J by 0 bases, 3 bases remained unmatched. This CDR3 contains 16 residues. CDR1 and CDR2 (germline): MNHEY, SMNVEV (reference sequence).

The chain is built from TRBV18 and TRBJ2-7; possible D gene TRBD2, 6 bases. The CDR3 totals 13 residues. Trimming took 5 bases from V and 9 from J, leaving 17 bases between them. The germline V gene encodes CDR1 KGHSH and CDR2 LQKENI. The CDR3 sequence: CASSGTDYKGQYF. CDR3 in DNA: TGTGCCAGCTCAGGGACTGACTACAAGGGGCAGTACTTC.

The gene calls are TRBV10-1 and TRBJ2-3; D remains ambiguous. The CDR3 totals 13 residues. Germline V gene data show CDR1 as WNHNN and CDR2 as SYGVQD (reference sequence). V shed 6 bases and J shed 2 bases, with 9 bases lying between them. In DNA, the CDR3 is TGCGCCAGCAGGTCACTATTCACAGATACGCAGTATTTT. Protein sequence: CASRSLFTDTQYF.